This paragraph reports one T cell receptor beta chain. Its antigen is not known. Produced via immunoSEQ multiplex PCR; TCRdb's table is partial and in-frame only. This repertoire shows about 68,000 clones, about nine tenths found once; its top ten account for roughly 4.2%. The data are from a study of chemoradiotherapy in HPV16-positive cancers. Whole-study context: Two HPV16-positive patients' cells yielded candidate HPV-specific clones and common motifs. Study-wide points: Candidate HPV-specific clones and E7-related TCR motifs grew in tumor during treatment. The functional HPV-specific definition rests on just a couple of HPV16-positive patients.

Germline CDR1 and CDR2: SGDLS and YYNGEE. V dropped 4 bases and J dropped 3 bases, with 10 bases sitting between them. This CDR3 contains 13 residues. The sample was blood, taken from a patient who underwent chemoradiotherapy. This clonotype was obtained from a human donor with HPV-associated anogenital cancer. The chain is built from TRBV9 and TRBJ1-2; D ambiguous. The chain's CDR3 is CASSKTRDYGYTF. The CDR3 region has the DNA TGTGCCAGCAGCAAGACCAGAGACTATGGCTACACCTTC.